These 15 T cell receptor beta chains were sequenced from one sample in a study of T-cell reconstitution after alpha-beta-depleted transplantation in children. Using unique molecular identifiers, the investigators prepared the TCRbeta library. In TCRdb, the PCR reads were re-called with MiXCR into one record per CDR3 protein. The repertoire holds about 610,000 distinct CDR3 sequences, with 25% to 30% as singletons. Specimen: PBMCs, collected before TCRalphabeta/CD19-depleted stem cell transplant. Source of these receptors: a boy under three years old with Wiskott-Aldrich syndrome, due to receive a stem cell transplant.

This chain joins TRBV12-3 or TRBV12-4 and TRBJ2-1; D assignment may be TRBD1 or TRBD2 (5 bases each). Trimming stripped 3 bases from V and 13 bases from J, with 22 bases between. This CDR3 comprises 15 residues. CDR3 in DNA: TGTGCCAGCAGTTTTAGACAGCCCCCACTTGGGAGTCAGTTCTTC. This codes for CASSFRQPPLGSQFF.

The V call is TRBV7-9, the J call TRBJ2-7; D is ambiguous. Trimming pared 1 base from V and 2 bases from J, leaving 9 bases between. The CDR3 spans 14 residues. CDR1 and CDR2 from the germline V gene are SEHNR and FQNEAQ (reference sequence). The CDR3 here is CASSLVPVAYEQYF. The CDR3 nucleotides are TGTGCCAGCAGCTTAGTTCCAGTAGCCTACGAGCAGTACTTC.

The chain recombines TRBV12-3 or TRBV12-4 with TRBJ1-1, with 7 bases identical to TRBD1. CDR3 length: 14 amino acids. V lost 6 bases, J lost 1 base, and 5 bases stayed unmatched. The DNA of the CDR3 is TGTGCCAGCAGACCGACAGGGCAGAACACTGAAGCTTTCTTT. It encodes CASRPTGQNTEAFF.

This clonotype was detected a few times. V gene TRBV12-3 or TRBV12-4 combines with J gene TRBJ2-1; maybe TRBD2 (6 bases). The V end lost 4 bases, the J end lost 3 bases, and 13 bases lay between the germline ends. CDR3 length: 15 amino acids. The CDR3 reads CASSSLASSYNEQFF. Here the CDR3 DNA reads TGTGCCAGCAGTTCCCTAGCGAGTAGCTACAATGAGCAGTTCTTC.

In its sample, this clonotype was seen a few times. V is TRBV24-1 and J is TRBJ1-2, with TRBD1 matching 7 bases. This CDR3 is 13 amino acids long. Germline V gives CDR1 KGHDR, CDR2 SFDVKD. With 6 bases clipped from V and 7 bases from J, the junction kept 7 bases outside the gene matches. The CDR3, as DNA: TGTGCCACCAGTTATACGACAGGGTTTGGCTACACCTTC. This gives the protein CATSYTTGFGYTF.

This clonotype came up a few times. The chain uses TRBV9 and TRBJ2-3; D remains unclear. Trimming took off 5 bases at V and 7 bases at J, with 17 bases between the two ends. Germline CDR1 and CDR2: SGDLS and YYNGEE. The CDR3 length is 14 residues. The CDR3 DNA is TGTGCCAGCAGGGGTTCGGACGGAGTTAATACGCAGTATTTT. It is translated as CASRGSDGVNTQYF.

The gene calls are TRBV3-1 and TRBJ1-2; D ambiguous. The germline V and J ends were trimmed by 0 bases and 2 bases, with 10 bases remaining between them. Germline loops: CDR1 LGHDT, CDR2 YNNKEL (reference sequence). The CDR3 is 15 amino acids. The CDR3 coding sequence is TGTGCCAGCAGCCAAGAGCGCAGCCAAAACTATGGCTACACCTTC. Translating gives CASSQERSQNYGYTF.

This clonotype was seen only a few times. The chain employs TRBV5-6 and TRBJ2-5; D is unresolved. CDR3 length equals 15 residues. Deletions cut 0 bases from V and 0 bases from J, with 9 bases between. Germline CDR1 and CDR2: SGHDT and YYEEEE. CDR3 residues: CASSLDRGYQETQYF. As DNA, the CDR3 is TGTGCCAGCAGCTTGGATCGCGGATACCAAGAGACCCAGTACTTC.

A remark on this clonotype: Germline and junction disagree at one end, which may indicate a read error. The rearrangement joins TRBV6-1 to TRBJ2-7; no clear D gene. The germline gives CDR1 MNHNS, CDR2 SASEGT. The CDR3 covers 14 residues. CDR3 nucleotides: TGTGCCAGCAGTGGGAAAGGATTACTCTACCAGCAGTACTTC. Translating gives CASSGKGLLYQQYF.

The chain couples TRBV7-8 to TRBJ2-1, with 12 bases lining up with TRBD2. CDR1 and CDR2 (germline): SGHVS, FQNEAQ. The J segment lost 10 bases and the V segment lost 4 bases, leaving 11 bases of the junction unmatched. The CDR3 extends over 16 amino acids. In DNA form, the CDR3 reads TGTGCCAGCAGCTCCCATGGACTAGCGGGACTTTTCGAGCAGTTCTTC. The encoded protein is CASSSHGLAGLFEQFF.

The V gene is TRBV6-1, the J gene TRBJ2-7; D not resolved. The germline V gene encodes CDR1 MNHNS and CDR2 SASEGT. This CDR3 comprises 12 residues. The V gene lost 3 bases and the J gene lost 4 bases, with 7 bases spanning the gap. CDR3 loop: CASSDSVYEQYF. Written as DNA, the CDR3 is TGTGCCAGCAGTGATTCCGTTTACGAGCAGTACTTC.

This rearrangement joins TRBV29-1 to TRBJ2-7; 9 bases align to TRBD1. The CDR3 has 17 amino acids. Germline values: CDR1 SQVTM, CDR2 ANQGSEA. The V gene end was trimmed by 6 bases and the J gene end by 0 bases; junction bases not matched to a gene: 15. CDR3 DNA sequence: TGCAGCGTAACGTTTCTAGGACAGGGGTCCTACTCCTACGAGCAGTACTTC. This sequence encodes CSVTFLGQGSYSYEQYF.

This clonotype has only a few counts. CDR3 in DNA: TGCGCCAGCAGCTGGGGCGCGAGGACAGATACGCAGTATTTT. Protein sequence: CASSWGARTDTQYF. The V call is TRBV5-1, the J call TRBJ2-3; tentatively, D is TRBD1 (5 bases). V was cut by 3 bases and J by 3 bases, with 11 bases left in between. CDR1 and CDR2 (germline): SGHRS, YFSETQ. There are 14 residues in the CDR3.

The V call is TRBV29-1, the J call TRBJ1-1; D is undetermined. V dropped 4 bases and J dropped 4 bases, with 7 bases sitting between them. The CDR3 covers 11 residues. Germline lookup yields CDR1 SQVTM and CDR2 ANQGSEA. The CDR3 DNA reads as TGCAGCGTTGGACGCTTCACTGAAGCTTTCTTT. Amino acid sequence: CSVGRFTEAFF. Filled out from reference TRBV29-1 and TRBJ1-1, the complete variable domain reads SAVISQKPSRDICQRGTSLTIQCQVDSQVTMMFWYRQQPGQSLTLIATANQGSEATYESGFVIDKFPISRPNLTFSTLTVSNMSPEDSSIYLCSVGRFTEAFFGQGTRLTVV.

J is TRBJ1-1 and V is TRBV9; D might be TRBD1 (6 bases). Per the germline V gene, CDR1 is SGDLS and CDR2 is YYNGEE. The CDR3 runs 15 residues. Trimming removed 3 bases at V and 0 bases at J, with 12 bases between. The CDR3 is CASSATGHLNTEAFF. DNA of the CDR3: TGTGCCAGCAGCGCTACGGGACACTTGAACACTGAAGCTTTCTTT.